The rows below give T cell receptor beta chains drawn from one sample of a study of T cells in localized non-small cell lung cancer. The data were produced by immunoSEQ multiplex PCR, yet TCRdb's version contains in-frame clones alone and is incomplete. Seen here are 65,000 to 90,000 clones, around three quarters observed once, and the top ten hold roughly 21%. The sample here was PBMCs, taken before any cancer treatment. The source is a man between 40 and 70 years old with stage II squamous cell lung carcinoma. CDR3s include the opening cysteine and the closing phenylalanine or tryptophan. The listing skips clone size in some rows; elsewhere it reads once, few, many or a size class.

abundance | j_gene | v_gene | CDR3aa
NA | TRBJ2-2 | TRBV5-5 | CASSPYRVNVAGELFF
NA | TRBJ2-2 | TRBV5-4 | CASSPGTGADGELFF
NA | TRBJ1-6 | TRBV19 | CASSIGSSSYNSPLHF
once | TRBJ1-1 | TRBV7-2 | CASRGQGRNTEAFF
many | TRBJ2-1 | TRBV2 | CASSGYNEQFF
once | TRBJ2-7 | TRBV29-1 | CSAGTINSYEQYF
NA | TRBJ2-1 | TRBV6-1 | CASSDWSSYNEQFF
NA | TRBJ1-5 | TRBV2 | CASRPDSFNQPQHF
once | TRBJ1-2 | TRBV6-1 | CASSFPGQSNYGYTF
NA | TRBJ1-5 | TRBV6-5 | CASSFRQGRQGFPQHF
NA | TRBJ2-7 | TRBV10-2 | CASNGGTYEQYF
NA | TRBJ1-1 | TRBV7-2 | CASSLGQLNTEAFF
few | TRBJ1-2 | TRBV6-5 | CASSPQRTNYGYTF
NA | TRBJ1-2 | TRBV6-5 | CASSRTGFVYGYTF
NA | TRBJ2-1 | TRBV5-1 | CASSSRGDRINNEQFF
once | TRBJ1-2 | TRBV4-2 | CASSQVGQVYGYTF
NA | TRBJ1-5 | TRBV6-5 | CASSYSQYSNQPQHF
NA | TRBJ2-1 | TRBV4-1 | CASSPRLAQNEQFF
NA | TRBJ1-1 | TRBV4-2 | CASSQPGARDEAFF
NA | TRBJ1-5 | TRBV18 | CASSPTGGRQPQHF
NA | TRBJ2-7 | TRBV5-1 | CASSLYVGYEQYF
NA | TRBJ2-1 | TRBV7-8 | CASSFRTSVNEQFF
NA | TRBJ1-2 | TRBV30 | CAWRIDRGFDYGYTF
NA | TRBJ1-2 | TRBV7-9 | CASSLARGRAQGGYTF
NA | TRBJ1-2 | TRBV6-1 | CASSATGTANYGYTF
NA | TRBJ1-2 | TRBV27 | CASSLGVGNYGYTF
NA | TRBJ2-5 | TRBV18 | CASSPRQGSGETQYF
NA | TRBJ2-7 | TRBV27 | CASSLIGTPLKGYEQYF
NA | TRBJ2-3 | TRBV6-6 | CASRATDTQYF
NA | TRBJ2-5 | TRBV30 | CAWSNGGSGETQYF
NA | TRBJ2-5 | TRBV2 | CASSGAGGETQYF
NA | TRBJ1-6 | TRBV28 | CASWGGVGNSPLHF
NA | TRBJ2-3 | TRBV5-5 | CASSFGTGRTDTQYF
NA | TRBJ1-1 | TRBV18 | CASSPILTGRNTEAFF
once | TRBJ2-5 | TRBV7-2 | CASSGDGARQETQYF
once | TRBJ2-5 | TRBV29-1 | CSVGPQETQYF
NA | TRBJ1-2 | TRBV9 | CASRSGTAPYGYTF
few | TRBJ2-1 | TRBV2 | CASCEIGNYNEQFF
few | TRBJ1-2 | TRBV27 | CASSFGQSYGYTF
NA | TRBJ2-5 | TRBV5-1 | CASSLLGAQETQYF
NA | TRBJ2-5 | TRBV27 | CASSWDRGLETQYF
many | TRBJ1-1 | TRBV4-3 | CASSQAGNTEAFF
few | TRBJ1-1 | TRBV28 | CASSLGGFPTEAFF
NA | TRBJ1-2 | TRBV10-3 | CAISELETGASGYTF
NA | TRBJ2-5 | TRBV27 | CASSPSFIETQYF
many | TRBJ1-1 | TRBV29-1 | CSVQQIEAFF
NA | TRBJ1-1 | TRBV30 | CAWATGIMNTEAFF
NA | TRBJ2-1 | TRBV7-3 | CASSPTQANEQFF
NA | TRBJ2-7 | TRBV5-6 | CASSPWEGVYEQYF
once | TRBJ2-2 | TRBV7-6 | CASSLGGGELNTGELFF
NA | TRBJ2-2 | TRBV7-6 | CASSFGTSGRFPGELFF
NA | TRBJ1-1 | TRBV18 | CASSIQGNTEAFF
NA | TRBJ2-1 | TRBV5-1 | CASTRETGRNEQFF
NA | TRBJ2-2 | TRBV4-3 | CASSQVPGTNTGELFF